This T cell receptor beta chain derives from a study of CD8+ T cells in alopecia areata. CDR1 SEHNR and CDR2 FQNEAQ come from the germline V gene (reference sequence). V shed 8 bases and J shed 0 bases, with 12 bases lying between them. The CDR3 totals 14 residues. In each case, RNA was isolated and then reverse transcribed into cDNA as the sequencing template. Sequencing used immunoSEQ multiplex PCR; TCRdb keeps in-frame clones, though not all of them. The sample lists a few hundred thousand clones, less than 45% occurring once. The sample's treatment: oral pan-JAK inhibitor, 5-10 mg twice daily. The V call is TRBV7-9, the J call TRBJ2-3; perhaps TRBD1 as D (6 bases). The specimen comprised CD4+ T cells sorted from blood, sampled between weeks 30 and 35, from a patient treated with tofacitinib. This clonotype was obtained from a human donor with alopecia areata. CDR3 coding DNA: TGTGCCAGCGGGGGCGGGCCGAGCACAGATACGCAGTATTTT. Translating gives CASGGGPSTDTQYF.